This TCR beta chain was obtained from a study of blood T cell repertoires in COVID-19. On the study more broadly: Nucleic acid was either cDNA or gDNA, and it came from T cells, B-cell-depleted T cells, or PBMCs.

Only in-frame clones appear in the TCRdb table, and some are missing; sequencing was by immunoSEQ multiplex PCR. The profile shows around 300,000 clones, just under 90% of them singletons. This study enrolled people aged 18 to 89 from approximately 24 US geographic areas. Donors of Cohort 3 who recovered were those that had two negative PCRs, clearance, or symptom resolution. CDR1 and CDR2 from the germline V gene are LGHDT and YNNKEL (reference sequence). The CDR3 contains 14 residues. V was pared by 5 bases and J by 3 bases, with 6 bases of the junction left unmatched. The sample taken for sequencing was PBMCs or T cells enriched from blood (not recorded which). The chain carries TRBV3-1 (or the pseudogene TRBV3-2) and TRBJ1-1, with 7 bases identical to TRBD1. This sequence originates from a woman aged 55-69 years who had recovered from COVID-19. The CDR3 region has the DNA TGTGCCAGCAGCACACAGGGGTGGGACACTGAAGCTTTCTTT. The encoded protein is CASSTQGWDTEAFF.